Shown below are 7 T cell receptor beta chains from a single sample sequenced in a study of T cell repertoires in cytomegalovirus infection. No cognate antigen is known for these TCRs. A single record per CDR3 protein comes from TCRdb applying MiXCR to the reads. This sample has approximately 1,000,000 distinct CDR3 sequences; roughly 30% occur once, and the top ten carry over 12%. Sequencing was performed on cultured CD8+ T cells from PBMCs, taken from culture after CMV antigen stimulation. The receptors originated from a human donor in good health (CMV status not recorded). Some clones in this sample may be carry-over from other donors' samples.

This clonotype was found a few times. CDR3 sequence (DNA): TGTGCCAGCATCGGACAGGGGGCGGGAGAGCAGTACTTC. This translates into CASIGQGAGEQYF. The gene calls are TRBV2 and TRBJ2-7, with 11 bases lining up with TRBD1. Germline V lookup: CDR1 SNHLY, CDR2 FYNNEI. The CDR3 totals 13 residues. After removal of 7 bases from V and 7 bases from J, the junction contained 6 bases not matched to a gene.

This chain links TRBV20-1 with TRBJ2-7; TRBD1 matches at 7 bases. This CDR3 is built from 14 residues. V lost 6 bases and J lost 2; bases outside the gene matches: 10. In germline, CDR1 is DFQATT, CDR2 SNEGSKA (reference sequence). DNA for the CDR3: TGCAGTGCCGAGGGGACAGACCGCCCCTACGAGCAGTACTTC. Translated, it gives CSAEGTDRPYEQYF.

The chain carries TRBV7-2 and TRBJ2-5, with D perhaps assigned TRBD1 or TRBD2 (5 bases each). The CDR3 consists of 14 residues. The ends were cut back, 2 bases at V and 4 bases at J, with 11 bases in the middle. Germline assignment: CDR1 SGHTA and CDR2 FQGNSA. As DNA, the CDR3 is TGTGCCAGCAGCTTATTTGGGGGTGGAGAGACCCAGTACTTC. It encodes CASSLFGGGETQYF.

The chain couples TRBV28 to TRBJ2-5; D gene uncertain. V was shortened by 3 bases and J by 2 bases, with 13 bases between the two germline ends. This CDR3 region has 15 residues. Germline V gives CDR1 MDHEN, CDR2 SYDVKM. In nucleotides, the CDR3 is TGTGCCAGCAGTTTCTCGCTAGACCATCAAGAGACCCAGTACTTC. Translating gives CASSFSLDHQETQYF.

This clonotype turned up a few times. CDR3: CASRALAGETGELFF. The CDR3 DNA sequence: TGTGCCAGCAGGGCCCTAGCGGGGGAAACCGGGGAGCTGTTTTTT. The chain carries TRBV6-1 and TRBJ2-2; 10 bases align to TRBD2. CDR3 length: 15 amino acids. Germline CDR1 reads MNHNS; CDR2 reads SASEGT. The trim removed 6 bases at V and 5 bases at J, leaving 6 bases unmatched.

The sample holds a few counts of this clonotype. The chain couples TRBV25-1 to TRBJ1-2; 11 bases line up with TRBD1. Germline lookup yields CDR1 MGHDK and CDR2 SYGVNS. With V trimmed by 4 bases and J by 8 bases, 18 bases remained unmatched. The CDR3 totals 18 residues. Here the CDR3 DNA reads TGTGCCAGCAGTGCCTCACCGTGGAGGGGACAGGGGGAAGGCGGCTACACCTTC. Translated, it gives CASSASPWRGQGEGGYTF.

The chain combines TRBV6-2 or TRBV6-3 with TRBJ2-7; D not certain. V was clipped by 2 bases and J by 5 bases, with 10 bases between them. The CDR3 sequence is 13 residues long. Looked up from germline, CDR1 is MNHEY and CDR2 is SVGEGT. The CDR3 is CASSYKRPNEQYV. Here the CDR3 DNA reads TGTGCCAGCAGTTACAAGAGGCCCAACGAGCAGTACGTC.